The 23 T cell receptor beta chains below come from one sample, sequenced in a study of graft-versus-host responses after intestinal transplantation. Data came from immunoSEQ multiplex PCR; TCRdb stores just in-frame clones and leaves some out. The repertoire holds roughly 89,000 clones, roughly 90% seen once, with approximately 0.18% in the top ten. No antigens are known for them. The sample was unstimulated CD4+ T cells sorted from spleen or lymph node cells, taken before intestinal transplant. The receptor source for this set is a human donor who received an intestinal transplant.

V usage is TRBV4-2 and J usage is TRBJ1-4; 7 nucleotides align to TRBD1. Trimming took 4 bases from V and 5 from J; bases not matched to a gene: 7. The CDR3 covers 15 residues. CDR1 is LGHNA, CDR2 YNFKEQ, per germline. This CDR3 is CASSPGGQRNEKLFF. DNA for the CDR3: TGTGCCAGCAGCCCAGGGGGGCAAAGGAATGAAAAACTGTTTTTT.

The gene calls are TRBV11-3 and TRBJ1-2, with D maybe TRBD1 (5 bases). CDR3 length: 13 amino acids. Germline V gene lookup returns CDR1 SGHNT and CDR2 YENEEA. V was trimmed by 1 base and J by 8 bases, leaving 11 bases between them. Here the CDR3 reads CASSLAGFGGYTF. The DNA for the CDR3 is TGTGCCAGCAGCTTAGCAGGGTTCGGGGGCTACACCTTC.

The V gene is TRBV19, the J gene TRBJ2-4, with 11 bases that match TRBD1. The CDR3 spans 15 residues. V lost 3 bases to trimming and J lost 7 bases; unmatched junction nucleotides: 5. Per germline, CDR1 LNHDA and CDR2 SQIVND (reference sequence). CDR3 in amino acids: CASSIWGDRGNIQYF. The CDR3 region has the DNA TGTGCCAGTAGTATTTGGGGGGACAGGGGGAACATTCAGTACTTC.

This chain joins TRBV5-1 and TRBJ2-2, with a weak D call TRBD2 (6 bases). Germline CDR1 is SGHRS and CDR2 is YFSETQ. This CDR3 has 15 amino acids. The ends were cut back, 4 bases at V and 7 bases at J, with 17 bases in the middle. The CDR3 region is CASSTHPGEDGELFF. CDR3 coding DNA: TGCGCCAGCAGCACCCACCCCGGGGAGGACGGGGAGCTGTTTTTT.

CDR3 residues: CASSTSFSYEQYF. CDR3 nucleotides: TGTGCCAGCAGCACATCTTTCTCCTACGAGCAGTACTTC. The rearrangement joins TRBV27 to TRBJ2-7; D call uncertain. In germline, CDR1 is MNHEY, CDR2 SMNVEV (reference sequence). The CDR3 is 13 residues long. Trimming cost V 6 bases and J 0 bases, with 9 bases left between them.

This clone was detected once. This CDR3 is CASRRGDSRSGNEQFF. The CDR3 coding sequence is TGTGCCAGCAGACGGGGGGACTCAAGATCAGGCAATGAGCAGTTCTTC. The chain links TRBV2 to TRBJ2-1; 7 nucleotides agree with TRBD2. CDR1 and CDR2 (germline): SNHLY, FYNNEI. This CDR3 is built from 16 residues. With V trimmed by 6 bases and J by 6 bases, 14 bases remained unmatched.

The V and J genes are TRBV25-1 and TRBJ1-2; 9 bases agree with TRBD1. Germline V lookup: CDR1 MGHDK, CDR2 SYGVNS. Trimming removed 8 bases from V and 3 bases from J; junction bases left unmatched: 10. The CDR3 has 15 residues. The CDR3, as DNA: TGTGCCAGCGAGGGACAGGGTCATCTCTACTATGGCTACACCTTC. Protein sequence: CASEGQGHLYYGYTF.

The chain recombines TRBV4-2 with TRBJ1-4; tentatively, D is TRBD1 (6 bases). V lost 0 bases and J lost 4, with 15 bases in between. The CDR3 length is 17 residues. From germline, CDR1 is LGHNA and CDR2 YNFKEQ. This CDR3 reads CASSQDGVWTVNEKLFF. CDR3 bases: TGTGCCAGCAGCCAAGATGGGGTGTGGACAGTTAATGAAAAACTGTTTTTT.

This chain uses TRBV7-2 with TRBJ2-1, with 12 nucleotides matching TRBD2. The trim removed 3 bases at V and 4 bases at J, leaving 10 bases unmatched. The CDR3 is made up of 18 amino acids. The germline V gene encodes CDR1 SGHTA and CDR2 FQGNSA. The CDR3 sequence is CASSFYWTSGDTYNEQFF. CDR3 bases: TGTGCCAGCAGCTTTTACTGGACTAGCGGGGACACATACAATGAGCAGTTCTTC.

The chain is built from TRBV5-6 and TRBJ2-7; 10 nucleotides agree with TRBD1. Losses at the gene ends were 4 bases for V and 4 bases for J; bases not matched to a gene: 8. Looked up from germline, CDR1 is SGHDT and CDR2 is YYEEEE. The CDR3 is 15 amino acids. This CDR3 is CASSNAGTGVYEQYF. As DNA, the CDR3 is TGTGCCAGCAGCAACGCCGGGACAGGGGTGTACGAGCAGTACTTC. Looking up the rest from reference TRBV5-6 and TRBJ2-7 gives the full variable domain: DAGVTQSPTHLIKTRGQQVTLRCSPKSGHDTVSWYQQALGQGPQFIFQYYEEEERQRGNFPDRFSGHQFPNYSSELNVNALLLGDSALYLCASSNAGTGVYEQYFGPGTRLTVT.

The chain employs TRBV10-2 and TRBJ2-1; 10 nucleotides align to TRBD2. This CDR3 has 20 amino acids. The V and J ends lost 0 bases and 0 bases, in that order; junction bases with no gene match: 11. Germline CDR1 is WSHSY and CDR2 is SAAADI. CDR3: CASSESNLAGVSSSYNEQFF. The CDR3 DNA sequence: TGCGCCAGCAGTGAGTCAAACCTAGCGGGAGTTTCGAGCTCCTACAATGAGCAGTTCTTC.

This chain links TRBV4-1 with TRBJ2-7, with D possibly being TRBD1 (8 bases). CDR1 and CDR2 (germline): MGHRA, YSYEKL. The CDR3 totals 15 residues. Trimming stripped 2 bases from V and 3 bases from J, with 14 bases between. This CDR3 is CASSQTQGGYYEQYF. DNA for the CDR3: TGCGCCAGCAGCCAAACACAGGGGGGGTACTACGAGCAGTACTTC.

The chain is built from TRBV7-6 and TRBJ2-5; 10 bases are a match to TRBD2. The germline V gene encodes CDR1 SGHVS and CDR2 FNYEAQ. The V gene end was trimmed by 1 base and the J gene end by 9 bases; junction bases not matched to a gene: 14. This CDR3 is built from 17 residues. The CDR3 DNA follows: TGTGCCAGCAGCTTAGTCGGCGCTCCTAGCGGGGGCCGGCCCCAGTACTTC. Amino acid sequence: CASSLVGAPSGGRPQYF.

This chain links TRBV28 with TRBJ1-5; D ambiguous. CDR1 is MDHEN and CDR2 is SYDVKM in the germline V gene. CDR3 length equals 12 residues. Trimming shortened V by 6 bases and J by 0 bases, and 3 bases separated the two germline ends. This CDR3 reads CASSYSNQPQHF. CDR3 in DNA: TGTGCCAGCAGCTATAGCAATCAGCCCCAGCATTTT.

The chain joins TRBV9 to TRBJ2-7; TRBD2 matches at 12 bases. The V and J ends lost 4 bases and 6 bases, in that order; junction bases with no gene match: 8. The V gene's germline CDR1 is SGDLS and CDR2 YYNGEE. CDR3 length equals 15 residues. The CDR3 DNA is TGTGCCAGCAGCTTAGAACTAGCGGGAGGAGGCGAGCAGTACTTC. Translating gives CASSLELAGGGEQYF.

This chain uses TRBV7-4 with TRBJ2-7; no firm D call. This CDR3 is 16 amino acids long. Germline V gives CDR1 SGHVT, CDR2 SQSDAQ. V lost 8 bases and J 1 base, leaving 21 bases between the germline ends. CDR3 nucleotides: TGTGCCAGCCGAGAGACTTCACGGTACGTATCCTACGAGCAGTACTTC. Residues: CASRETSRYVSYEQYF.

This clone was recorded only once. The J gene is TRBJ1-1, the V gene TRBV7-9; D uncertain. The CDR3 covers 15 residues. Germline V gives CDR1 SEHNR, CDR2 FQNEAQ (reference sequence). Trimming removed 3 bases from V and 0 bases from J, with 11 bases in between. The CDR3 DNA sequence: TGTGCCAGCAGCTTCTCGAGAAAACTGAACACTGAAGCTTTCTTT. Translated, it gives CASSFSRKLNTEAFF.

The CDR3 DNA reads TGTGCCAGCAGCTTGGATAGCGGCAAGCAGTTCTTC. It translates to CASSLDSGKQFF. V usage is TRBV5-5 and J usage is TRBJ2-1; D is possibly TRBD2 (6 bases). V was trimmed by 0 bases and J by 11 bases, leaving 9 bases between them. Germline values: CDR1 SGHKS, CDR2 YYEKEE (reference sequence). CDR3 length equals 12 residues.

The CDR3 sequence is CASSFLTNGYTF. Here the CDR3 DNA reads TGTGCCAGCAGCTTTCTTACAAATGGCTACACCTTC. The gene calls are TRBV7-2 and TRBJ1-2, with D hard to call. Trimming removed 3 bases from V and 6 bases from J, with 8 bases in between. Germline V gives CDR1 SGHTA, CDR2 FQGNSA. CDR3 length: 12 residues.

This rearrangement joins TRBV5-1 to TRBJ1-2; D is perhaps TRBD1 (6 bases). The CDR3 consists of 14 residues. Trimming removed 3 bases from V and 4 bases from J, with 13 bases in between. Germline CDR1 and CDR2: SGHRS and YFSETQ. The CDR3 coding sequence is TGCGCCAGCAGCTACACAGGGACCATCTATGGCTACACCTTC. Protein sequence: CASSYTGTIYGYTF.

The V call is TRBV5-5, the J call TRBJ2-3; D gene unclear. Germline V gene data show CDR1 as SGHKS and CDR2 as YYEKEE (reference sequence). V was pared by 4 bases and J by 3 bases, with 12 bases between. The CDR3 is 14 residues long. The CDR3 spells CASSEARLTDTQYF. The CDR3 DNA reads as TGTGCCAGCAGCGAGGCTAGATTAACAGATACGCAGTATTTT. The full variable domain, with the rest looked up from reference TRBV5-5 and TRBJ2-3, is DAGVTQSPTHLIKTRGQQVTLRCSPISGHKSVSWYQQVLGQGPQFIFQYYEKEERGRGNFPDRFSARQFPNYSSELNVNALLLGDSALYLCASSEARLTDTQYFGPGTRLTVL.

This chain joins TRBV19 and TRBJ1-2; TRBD1 matches 12 bases. CDR1 is LNHDA, CDR2 SQIVND, per germline (reference sequence). The junction had 9 bases not matched to a gene; V was cut back by 7 bases and J by 3 bases. This CDR3 is built from 16 residues. In DNA, the CDR3 is TGTGCCAGTACCGGGGGGACAGGGGGCAGTTACTATGGCTACACCTTC. It encodes CASTGGTGGSYYGYTF.

The chain is built from TRBV7-9 and TRBJ2-3, with D perhaps matching TRBD2 (5 bases). Trimming stripped 1 base from V and 3 bases from J, with 5 bases between. The CDR3 has 13 amino acids. Germline CDR1 is SEHNR and CDR2 is FQNEAQ (reference sequence). The CDR3 DNA sequence: TGTGCCAGCAGCTTAGGGGAGACAGATACGCAGTATTTT. Its translation is CASSLGETDTQYF.